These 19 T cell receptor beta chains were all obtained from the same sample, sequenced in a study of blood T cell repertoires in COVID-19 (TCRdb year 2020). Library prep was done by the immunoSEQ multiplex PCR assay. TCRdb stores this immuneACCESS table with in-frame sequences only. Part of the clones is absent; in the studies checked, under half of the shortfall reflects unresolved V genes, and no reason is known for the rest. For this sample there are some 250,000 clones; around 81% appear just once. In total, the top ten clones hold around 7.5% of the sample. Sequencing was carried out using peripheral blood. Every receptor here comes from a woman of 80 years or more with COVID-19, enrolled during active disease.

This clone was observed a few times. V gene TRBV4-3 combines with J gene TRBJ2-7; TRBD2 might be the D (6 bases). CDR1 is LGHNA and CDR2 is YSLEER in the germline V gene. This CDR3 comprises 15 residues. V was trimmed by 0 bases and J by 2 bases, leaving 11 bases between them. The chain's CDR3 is CASSQERTKAYEQYF. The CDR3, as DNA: TGCGCCAGCAGCCAAGAGAGGACTAAAGCCTACGAGCAGTACTTC.

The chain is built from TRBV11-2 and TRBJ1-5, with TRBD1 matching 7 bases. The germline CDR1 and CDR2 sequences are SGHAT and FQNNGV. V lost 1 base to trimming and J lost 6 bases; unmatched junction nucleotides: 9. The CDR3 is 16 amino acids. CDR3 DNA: TGTGCCAGCAGCTTAGGCCTATCAGGGGGAGGTCAGCCCCAGCATTTT. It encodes CASSLGLSGGGQPQHF.

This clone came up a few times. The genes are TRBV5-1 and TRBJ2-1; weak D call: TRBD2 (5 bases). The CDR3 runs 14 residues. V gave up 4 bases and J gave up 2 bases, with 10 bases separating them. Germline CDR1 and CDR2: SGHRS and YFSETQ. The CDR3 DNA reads TGCGCCAGCAGCCCCCTGCGGGCCTACAATGAGCAGTTCTTC. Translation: CASSPLRAYNEQFF.

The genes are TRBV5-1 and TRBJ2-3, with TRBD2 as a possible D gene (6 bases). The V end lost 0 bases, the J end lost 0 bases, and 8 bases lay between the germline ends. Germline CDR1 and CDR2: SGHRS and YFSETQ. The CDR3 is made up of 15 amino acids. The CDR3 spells CASSLALASTDTQYF. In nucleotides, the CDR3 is TGCGCCAGCAGCTTGGCACTAGCTAGCACAGATACGCAGTATTTT.

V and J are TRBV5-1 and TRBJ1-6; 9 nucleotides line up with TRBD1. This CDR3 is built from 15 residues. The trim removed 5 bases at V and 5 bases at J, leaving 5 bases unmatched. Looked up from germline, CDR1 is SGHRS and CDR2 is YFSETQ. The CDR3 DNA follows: TGCGCCAGCAGACCTACAGGGGGCAATAATTCACCCCTCCACTTT. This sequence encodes CASRPTGGNNSPLHF.

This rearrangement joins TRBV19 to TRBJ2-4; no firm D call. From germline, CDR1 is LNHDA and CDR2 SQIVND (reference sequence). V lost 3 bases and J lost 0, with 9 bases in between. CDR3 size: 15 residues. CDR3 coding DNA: TGTGCCAGTAGTATGTCGAAGCTAGCCAAAAACATTCAGTACTTC. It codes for CASSMSKLAKNIQYF.

CDR3 sequence reads: CASSISQTTNEKLFF. The CDR3 region has the DNA TGTGCCAGTAGTATTTCCCAGACAACTAATGAAAAACTGTTTTTT. The chain carries TRBV19 and TRBJ1-4; unclear D gene. In germline, CDR1 is LNHDA, CDR2 SQIVND (reference sequence). Trimming removed 3 bases from V and 0 bases from J, with 8 bases in between. The CDR3 length is 15 residues. The whole variable domain, remainder taken from reference TRBV19 and TRBJ1-4, is DGGITQSPKYLFRKEGQNVTLSCEQNLNHDAMYWYRQDPGQGLRLIYYSQIVNDFQKGDIAEGYSVSREKKESFPLTVTSAQKNPTAFYLCASSISQTTNEKLFFGSGTQLSVL.

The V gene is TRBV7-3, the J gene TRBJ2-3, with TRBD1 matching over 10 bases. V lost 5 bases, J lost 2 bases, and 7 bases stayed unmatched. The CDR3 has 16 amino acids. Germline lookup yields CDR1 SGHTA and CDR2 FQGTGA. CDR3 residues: CASSPGQGIATDTQYF. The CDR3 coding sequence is TGTGCCAGCAGCCCGGGACAGGGGATTGCCACAGATACGCAGTATTTT.

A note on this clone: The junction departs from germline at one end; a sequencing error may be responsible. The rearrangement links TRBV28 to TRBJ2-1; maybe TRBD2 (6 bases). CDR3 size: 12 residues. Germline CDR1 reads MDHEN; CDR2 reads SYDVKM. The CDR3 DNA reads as TGTGCCAGCAGTTCAAGGCTAGCGCCTTCAATCTTC. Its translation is CASSSRLAPSIF.

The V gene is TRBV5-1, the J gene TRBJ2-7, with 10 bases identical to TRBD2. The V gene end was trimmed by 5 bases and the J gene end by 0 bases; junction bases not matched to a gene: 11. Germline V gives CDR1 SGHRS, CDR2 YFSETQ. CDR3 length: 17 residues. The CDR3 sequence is CASRGGFRTSGSYEQYF. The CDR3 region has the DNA TGCGCCAGCAGGGGGGGCTTTCGGACTAGCGGCTCCTACGAGCAGTACTTC.

CDR3 nucleotides: TGTGCCAGCTCACCGACAGGGGGTAACTACGAGCAGTACTTC. Encoded protein: CASSPTGGNYEQYF. The chain links TRBV18 to TRBJ2-7; 9 positions agree with TRBD1. This CDR3 region has 14 residues. Trimming cost V 3 bases and J 3 bases; bases outside gene matches: 3. Germline CDR1 and CDR2: KGHSH and LQKENI.

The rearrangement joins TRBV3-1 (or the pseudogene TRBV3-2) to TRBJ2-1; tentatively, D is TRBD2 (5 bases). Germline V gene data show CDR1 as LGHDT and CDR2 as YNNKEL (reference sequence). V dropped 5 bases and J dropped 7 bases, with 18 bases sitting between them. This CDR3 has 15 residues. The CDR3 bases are TGTGCCAGCAGCGCAAGGAGCCTACCGGGGAATGAGCAGTTCTTC. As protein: CASSARSLPGNEQFF.

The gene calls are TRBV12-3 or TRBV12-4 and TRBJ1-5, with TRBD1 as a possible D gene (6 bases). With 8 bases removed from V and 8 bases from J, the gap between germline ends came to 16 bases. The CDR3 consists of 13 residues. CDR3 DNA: TGTGCCAGCGGACTCCGGACAGCGAAGCCCCAGCATTTT. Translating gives CASGLRTAKPQHF.

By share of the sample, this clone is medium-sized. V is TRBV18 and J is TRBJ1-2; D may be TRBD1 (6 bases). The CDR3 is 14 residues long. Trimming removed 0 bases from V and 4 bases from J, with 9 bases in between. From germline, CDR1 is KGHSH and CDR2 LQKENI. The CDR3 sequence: CASSPPGGSYGYTF. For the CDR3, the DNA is TGTGCCAGCTCACCACCAGGGGGAAGCTATGGCTACACCTTC.

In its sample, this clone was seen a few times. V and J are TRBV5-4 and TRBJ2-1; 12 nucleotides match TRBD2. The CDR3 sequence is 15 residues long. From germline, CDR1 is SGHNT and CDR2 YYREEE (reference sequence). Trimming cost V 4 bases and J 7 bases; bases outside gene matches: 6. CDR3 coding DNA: TGTGCCAGCAGCCCCGGACTAGCGGGAAGGAATGAGCAGTTCTTC. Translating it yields CASSPGLAGRNEQFF.

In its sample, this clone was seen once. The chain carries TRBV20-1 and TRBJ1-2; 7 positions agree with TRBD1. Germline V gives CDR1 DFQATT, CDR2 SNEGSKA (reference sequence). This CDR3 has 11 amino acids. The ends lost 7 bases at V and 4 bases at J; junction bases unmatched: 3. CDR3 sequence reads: CSGRDSYGYTF. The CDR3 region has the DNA TGCAGTGGTCGGGACAGCTATGGCTACACCTTC.

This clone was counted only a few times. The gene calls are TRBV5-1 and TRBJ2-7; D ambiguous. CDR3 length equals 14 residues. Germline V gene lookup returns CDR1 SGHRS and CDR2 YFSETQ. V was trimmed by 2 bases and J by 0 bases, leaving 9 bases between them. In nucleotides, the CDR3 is TGCGCCAGCAGCTTCGCGGCTAACTCCTACGAGCAGTACTTC. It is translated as CASSFAANSYEQYF. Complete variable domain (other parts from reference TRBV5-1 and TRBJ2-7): KAGVTQTPRYLIKTRGQQVTLSCSPISGHRSVSWYQQTPGQGLQFLFEYFSETQRNKGNFPGRFSGRQFSNSRSEMNVSTLELGDSALYLCASSFAANSYEQYFGPGTRLTVT.

CDR3 DNA sequence: TGCAGCGTTGTAAGGAGTGCTACTGATACGCAGTATTTT. This encodes CSVVRSATDTQYF. V usage is TRBV29-1 and J usage is TRBJ2-3; D not resolved. Germline CDR1 SQVTM, CDR2 ANQGSEA. V lost 4 bases to trimming and J lost 6 bases, with 14 bases between them. The CDR3 runs to 13 residues.

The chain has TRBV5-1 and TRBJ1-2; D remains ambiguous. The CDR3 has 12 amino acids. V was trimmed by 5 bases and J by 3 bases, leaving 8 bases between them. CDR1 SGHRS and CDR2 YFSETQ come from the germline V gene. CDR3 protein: CASSPDYYGYTF. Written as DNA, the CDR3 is TGCGCCAGCAGTCCAGACTACTATGGCTACACCTTC.